The 2 T cell receptor beta chains reported below all come from one sample, sequenced in a study of cytomegalovirus exposure and HLA in healthy donors. Both 60 Vbeta primers and 13 Jbeta primers went into the PCR. Produced via immunoSEQ multiplex PCR; TCRdb's table is partial and in-frame only. Here the sample spans around 99,000 clones, about three quarters being singletons. Sequences were obtained from PBMCs. The receptor source for this set is a man under 40 in good health and CMV-seronegative.

The chain employs TRBV5-1 and TRBJ2-5; 9 nucleotides align to TRBD1. The germline V gene has CDR1 SGHRS and CDR2 YFSETQ. V shed 3 bases, J shed 3 bases, and the junction held 9 bases outside the gene matches. The CDR3 sequence is 16 residues long. The CDR3 DNA is TGCGCCAGCAGCTGGGGGACAGGGCCACGGGAAGAGACCCAGTACTTC. It encodes CASSWGTGPREETQYF.

This chain joins TRBV5-4 and TRBJ2-3; possible D gene TRBD2, 6 bases. The CDR3 is 16 amino acids. V was cut by 0 bases and J by 3 bases, with 14 bases left in between. The germline V gene has CDR1 SGHNT and CDR2 YYREEE (reference sequence). The CDR3 sequence: CASSLALGGGTDTQYF. CDR3 nucleotides: TGTGCCAGCAGCTTGGCCTTGGGGGGTGGGACAGATACGCAGTATTTT.